This TCR beta chain comes out of a study of early T cells in non-severe SARS-CoV-2 infection. General study findings and limits: In VDJdb matching, anti-spike CD8 responses were favored while private and CD4 specificities went missing.

This clonotype was found many times. No antigen is known for it. Trimming removed 4 bases at V and 10 bases at J, with 17 bases between. The CDR3 has 14 amino acids. Germline V gives CDR1 LGHNA, CDR2 YSLEER. Each cDNA molecule carried a unique molecular identifier. Via MiXCR, TCRdb re-called the 5' RACE reads, giving one row per CDR3 protein. The sample consists of 100,000 to 140,000 distinct CDR3 sequences, around 10% of them appearing once. This TCR was sampled from an adult who was a healthcare worker with PCR-confirmed SARS-CoV-2 infection or an uninfected control (not recorded which). The chain combines TRBV4-3 with TRBJ2-1; D is ambiguous. The sequenced sample consisted of whole blood. The chain's CDR3 is CASSRITFDGEQFF. In nucleotides, the CDR3 is TGCGCCAGCAGCCGCATAACTTTCGACGGCGAGCAGTTCTTC.